The text below deals with one T cell receptor beta chain. Its antigen is unknown. This entry belongs to a study of response to subunit inactivated influenza vaccine. Germline CDR1 SEHNR, CDR2 FQNEAQ (reference sequence). Trimming shortened V by 7 bases and J by 3 bases, and 13 bases separated the two germline ends. The CDR3 loop spans 14 amino acids. General study findings and limits: After each seasonal influenza vaccination, few new T cells are recruited, the authors suggested.

Using its own MiXCR run on the RT-PCR reads, TCRdb lists one record per CDR3 protein. The sample consists of about 190,000 distinct CDR3 sequences, around 15% of them appearing once. The chain carries TRBV7-9 and TRBJ2-1; D is unclear. This sequence originates from a middle-aged man who received an inactivated influenza vaccine. Sequencing was performed on CD8+ T cells sorted from PBMCs, taken 4 to 6 days after vaccination. The CDR3 bases are TGTGCCAGCACCTCCGAGACCCTCTACAATGAGCAGTTCTTC. Residues: CASTSETLYNEQFF.